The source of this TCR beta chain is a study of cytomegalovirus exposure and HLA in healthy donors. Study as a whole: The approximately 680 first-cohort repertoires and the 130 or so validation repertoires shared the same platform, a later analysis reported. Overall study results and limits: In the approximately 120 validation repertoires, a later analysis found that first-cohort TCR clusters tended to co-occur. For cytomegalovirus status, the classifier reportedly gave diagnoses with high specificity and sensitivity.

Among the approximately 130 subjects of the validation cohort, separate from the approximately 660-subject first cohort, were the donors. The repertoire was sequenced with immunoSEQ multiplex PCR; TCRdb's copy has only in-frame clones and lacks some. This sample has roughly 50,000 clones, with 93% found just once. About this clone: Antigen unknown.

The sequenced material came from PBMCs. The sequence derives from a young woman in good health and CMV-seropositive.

In nucleotides, the CDR3 is TGCGCCAGCAGCCGTGCGGAACGCGCAGATACGCAGTATTTT. Protein sequence: CASSRAERADTQYF. The J gene is TRBJ2-3, the V gene TRBV4-1, with unresolved D. CDR1 is MGHRA, CDR2 YSYEKL, per germline. The CDR3 sequence is 14 residues long. V lost 4 bases and J 4 bases, leaving 12 bases between the germline ends.